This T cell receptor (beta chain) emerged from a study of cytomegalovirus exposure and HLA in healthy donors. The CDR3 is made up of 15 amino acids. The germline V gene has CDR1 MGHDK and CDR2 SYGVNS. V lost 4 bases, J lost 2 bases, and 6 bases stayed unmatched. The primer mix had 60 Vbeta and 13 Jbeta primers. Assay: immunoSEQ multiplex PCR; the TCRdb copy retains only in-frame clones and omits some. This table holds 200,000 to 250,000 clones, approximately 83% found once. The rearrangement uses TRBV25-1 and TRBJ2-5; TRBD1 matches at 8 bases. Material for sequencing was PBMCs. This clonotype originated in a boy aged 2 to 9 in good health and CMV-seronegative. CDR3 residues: CASSAYRGAQETQYF. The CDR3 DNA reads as TGTGCCAGCAGTGCCTACAGGGGGGCTCAAGAGACCCAGTACTTC. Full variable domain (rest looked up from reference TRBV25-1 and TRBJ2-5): EADIYQTPRYLVIGTGKKITLECSQTMGHDKMYWYQQDPGMELHLIHYSYGVNSTEKGDLSSESTVSRIRTEHFPLTLESARPSHTSQYLCASSAYRGAQETQYFGPGTRLLVL.